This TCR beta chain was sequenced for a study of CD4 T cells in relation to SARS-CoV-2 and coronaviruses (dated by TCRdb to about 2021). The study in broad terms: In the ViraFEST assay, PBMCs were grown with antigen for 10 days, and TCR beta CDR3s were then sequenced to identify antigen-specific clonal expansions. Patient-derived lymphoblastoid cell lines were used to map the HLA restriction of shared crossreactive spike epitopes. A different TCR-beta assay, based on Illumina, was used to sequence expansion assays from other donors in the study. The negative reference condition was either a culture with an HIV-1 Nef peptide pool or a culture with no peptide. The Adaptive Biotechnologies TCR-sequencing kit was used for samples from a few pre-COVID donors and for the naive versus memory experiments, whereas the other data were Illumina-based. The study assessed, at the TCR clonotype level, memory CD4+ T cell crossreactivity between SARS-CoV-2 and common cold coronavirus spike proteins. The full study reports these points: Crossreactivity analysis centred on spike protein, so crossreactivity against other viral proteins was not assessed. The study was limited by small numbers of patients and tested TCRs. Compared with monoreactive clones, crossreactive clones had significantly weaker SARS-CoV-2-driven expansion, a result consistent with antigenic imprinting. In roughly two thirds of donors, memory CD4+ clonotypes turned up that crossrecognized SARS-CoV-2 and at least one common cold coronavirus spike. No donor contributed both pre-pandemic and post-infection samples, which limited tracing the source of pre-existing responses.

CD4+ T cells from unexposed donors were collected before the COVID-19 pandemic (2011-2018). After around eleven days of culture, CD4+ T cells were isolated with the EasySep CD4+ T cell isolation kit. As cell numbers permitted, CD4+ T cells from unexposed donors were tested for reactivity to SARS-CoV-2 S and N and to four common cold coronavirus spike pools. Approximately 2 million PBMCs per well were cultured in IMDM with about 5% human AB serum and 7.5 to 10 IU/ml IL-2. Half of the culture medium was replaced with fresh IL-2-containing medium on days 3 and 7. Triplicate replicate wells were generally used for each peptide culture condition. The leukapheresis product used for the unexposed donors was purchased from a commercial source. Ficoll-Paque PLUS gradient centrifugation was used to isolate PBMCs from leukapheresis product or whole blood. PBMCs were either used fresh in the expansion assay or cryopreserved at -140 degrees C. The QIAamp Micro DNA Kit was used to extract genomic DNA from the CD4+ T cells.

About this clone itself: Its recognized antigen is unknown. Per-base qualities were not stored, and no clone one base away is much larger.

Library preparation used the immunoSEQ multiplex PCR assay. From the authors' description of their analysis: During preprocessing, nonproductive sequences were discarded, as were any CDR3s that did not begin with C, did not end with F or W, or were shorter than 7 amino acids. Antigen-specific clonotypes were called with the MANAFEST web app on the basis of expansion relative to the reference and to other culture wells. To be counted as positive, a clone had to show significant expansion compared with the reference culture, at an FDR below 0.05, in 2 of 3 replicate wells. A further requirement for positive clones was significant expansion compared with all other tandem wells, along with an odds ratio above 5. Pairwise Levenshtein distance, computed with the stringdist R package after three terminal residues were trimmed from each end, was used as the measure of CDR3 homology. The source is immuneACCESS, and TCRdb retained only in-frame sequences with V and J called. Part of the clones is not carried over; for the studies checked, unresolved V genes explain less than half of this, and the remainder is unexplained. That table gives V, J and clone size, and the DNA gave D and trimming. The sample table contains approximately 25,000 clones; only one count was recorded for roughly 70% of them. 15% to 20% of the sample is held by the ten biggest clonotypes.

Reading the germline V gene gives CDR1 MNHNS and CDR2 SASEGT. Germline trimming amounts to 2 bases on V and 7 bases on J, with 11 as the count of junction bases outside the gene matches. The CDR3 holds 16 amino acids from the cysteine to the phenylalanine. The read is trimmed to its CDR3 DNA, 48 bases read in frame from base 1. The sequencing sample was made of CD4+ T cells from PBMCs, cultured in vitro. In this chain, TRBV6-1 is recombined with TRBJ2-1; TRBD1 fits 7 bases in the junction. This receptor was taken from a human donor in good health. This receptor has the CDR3 CASSELPSQGVNEQFF. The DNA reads TGTGCCAGCAGTGAACTCCCCTCCCAGGGGGTGAATGAGCAGTTCTTC.